Detailed here is one TCR beta chain. The target antigen is unknown. These data belong to a study of post-analysis software for immune sequencing data. Whole-study results and caveats: Strong co-clustering by F measure linked samples that shared a preparation batch. When patients were compared with controls, five TRBV segments were more frequent, TRBV5-6, TRBV5-1 and TRBV20-1 among them.

Tagging with unique molecular identifiers was a feature of the TCR beta cDNA libraries. MiXCR, run by TCRdb on the PCR reads, gives a single entry per CDR3 protein. This sample has fewer than 600,000 distinct CDR3 sequences, with around 40% found just once. V was clipped by 0 bases and J by 4 bases; unmatched bases: 12. Per germline, CDR1 SGHRS and CDR2 YFSETQ. This CDR3 region has 18 residues. The TCR comes from a girl between 10 and 17 years old with multiple sclerosis. What was sequenced was blood. This chain links TRBV5-1 with TRBJ2-1; 8 bases agree with TRBD1. CDR3 sequence reads: CASSLAGTGYRSYNEQFF. CDR3 nucleotide sequence: TGCGCCAGCAGCTTGGCCGGGACAGGTTACCGATCGTACAATGAGCAGTTCTTC.